Listed below are T cell receptor beta chains from one sample, sequenced in a study of regulatory T cells in long-lasting Graves disease. Each CDR3 protein gets one entry after TCRdb re-called the multiplex PCR reads with MiXCR. The table lists about 430,000 distinct CDR3 sequences, 14% to 15% of them singletons. These data were also filed under a second study, of T cells in Graves' hyperthyroidism and ophthalmopathy.

The sequences come from peripheral blood mononuclear cells (PBMCs), collected at new diagnosis, from a patient treated with antithyroid drugs. Receptor source: a woman aged 40 to 55 with Graves disease. CDR3s include the opening cysteine and the closing phenylalanine or tryptophan.

V: TRBV6-5; CDR3: CASSYSRAGRETQYF
V: TRBV10-3; CDR3: CAISGWGLSSGANVLTF
V: TRBV7-2; CDR3: CASSYADRGRLNSPLHF
V: TRBV6-1; CDR3: CAGTRANNEQFF
V: TRBV7-3; CDR3: CASSPLGLAGVTVTDTQYF
V: TRBV25-1; CDR3: CASSGSAYGYTF
V: TRBV28; CDR3: CASSFDRGFVREKLFF
V: TRBV19; CDR3: CASSPGAGLAGIGDEQYF
V: TRBV13; CDR3: CASRPTGGVISYEQYF
V: TRBV12-3/TRBV12-4; CDR3: CASSSGTEANYGYTF
V: TRBV20-1; CDR3: CSARDEEAGGLDEQFF
V: TRBV3-1; CDR3: CASSQDVGRLTNEQYF
V: TRBV12-3/TRBV12-4; CDR3: CASSPNSGRTSYEQYF
V: TRBV24-1; CDR3: CATSRGPGELFF
V: TRBV12-3/TRBV12-4; CDR3: CASSFEGQNEQFF
V: TRBV29-1; CDR3: CSAGQGLYNEQFF
V: TRBV2; CDR3: CASSEEDSGRSLYNEQFF
V: TRBV28; CDR3: CASREPQGVHAEAFF
V: TRBV29-1; CDR3: CSVERGQGITGELFF
V: TRBV11-2; CDR3: CASSLQFTDTQYF
V: TRBV28; CDR3: CASSTGQGGGYTF
V: TRBV6-2/TRBV6-3; CDR3: CASSELRREGTGELFF
V: TRBV6-2/TRBV6-3; CDR3: CASRRLAGGLYEQYF
V: TRBV9; CDR3: CASSVDWGNTGELFF
V: TRBV28; CDR3: CASSSRVAPDYEQYF
V: TRBV28; CDR3: CASSSDRQGLSNSPLHF